This T cell receptor beta chain appears in the sequencing data of a study of cytomegalovirus exposure and HLA in healthy donors. PCR involved 60 Vbeta and 13 Jbeta primers. Here immunoSEQ multiplex PCR was the method, and the copy in TCRdb shows in-frame clones only, minus some. The sample comprises 140,000 to 150,000 clones, 72% of which are singletons, and around 2.2% rests with the top ten. This clone was counted a few times. Antigen specificity is unknown. Findings and caveats of the study: TCR sequences were mostly rare, though some public TCRs occurred in many donors.

This CDR3 is 12 amino acids long. Per germline, CDR1 MDHEN and CDR2 SYDVKM. V shed 4 bases and J shed 6 bases, with 6 bases lying between them. Despite likely unrecorded immune exposures, the donors were nominally healthy at the time of sampling. The chain employs TRBV28 and TRBJ1-4; D call uncertain. Sequencing was done on a sample of PBMCs. This receptor was obtained from a man in his forties in good health and CMV-seronegative. CDR3 region: CASSSPDEKLFF. The DNA for the CDR3 is TGTGCCAGCAGTTCGCCGGATGAAAAACTGTTTTTT.